This T cell receptor beta chain was profiled in a study of cytomegalovirus exposure and HLA in healthy donors (dated by TCRdb to about 2017). General notes on the study: According to a later analysis, one platform produced both the roughly 110 validation repertoires and the 620 or so repertoires of the first cohort. High-throughput TCR immunosequencing, statistical association of individual TCRs with disease status, and machine learning were combined to predict cytomegalovirus infection status. In addition to the first cohort of several hundred subjects, a separate validation cohort of approximately 130 different subjects was used. The study was designed to test whether signatures of past pathogen exposure could be identified by cataloging public T cell receptors. Study-wide conclusions, independent of this receptor: In the study, some 180 TCR beta chains were listed as associated with cytomegalovirus. The classifier was reported to diagnose cytomegalovirus status with high specificity and sensitivity in both the original cohort and the validation cohort. The validation cohort had no HLA typing available for a later analysis, so co-occurrence within that cohort was assessed over all 120 or so repertoires. According to the authors, the approach could potentially be generalized to other disease states and immunological phenotypes. Most TCR sequences were seen in very few donors, while some public TCRs were found in many individuals. A few of the identified cytomegalovirus-associated TCR beta chains were confirmed in vitro to be specific for cytomegalovirus antigens. Of the cluster scores, 90% to 95% were above 0 in a later analysis, which found that TCRs clustered in the first cohort also tended to co-occur in the 120 or so validation repertoires.

Donors formed part of the validation cohort, which comprised over a hundred subjects and was distinct from the first cohort of 550 to 850 subjects. Library preparation used the immunoSEQ multiplex PCR assay. The study's processing was this. A statistical classification framework was built to diagnose cytomegalovirus status from the catalog of TCR beta chain sequences. Here the immuneACCESS table is served through TCRdb, limited to in-frame sequences with V and J called. Missing clones are a known gap in these copies; in checked studies unresolved V genes cover under half, and the rest lacks a known reason. From that table come the V and J calls and clone size; the DNA was used to work out D and trimming. For this sample there are some 260,000 clones; less than 95% appear just once. The ten largest clones capture around 3.3% of the sample. This clone was picked up one time. Its antigen is currently not known. Per-base quality was not reported, and no clone a single base away is much larger than it.

CDR1 and CDR2, per the germline V gene, are MDHEN and SYDVKM. Between the V and J ends, shortened by 6 bases and 9 bases respectively, the junction contains 18 bases. From the cysteine up to the phenylalanine, the CDR3 has a length of 14 residues. CDR3 DNA only is kept here, 42 bases in frame from base 1. The sample taken for sequencing was PBMCs. Here the chain combines TRBV28 and TRBJ2-1; matching of 6 bases hints at TRBD1 as the D gene. This TCR came from a woman in her twenties or thirties in good health and CMV-seronegative. The CDR3 in this case is CASSYDRRLSEQFF. The sequence in DNA is TGTGCCAGCAGCTACGACAGGAGGTTGAGTGAGCAGTTCTTC.